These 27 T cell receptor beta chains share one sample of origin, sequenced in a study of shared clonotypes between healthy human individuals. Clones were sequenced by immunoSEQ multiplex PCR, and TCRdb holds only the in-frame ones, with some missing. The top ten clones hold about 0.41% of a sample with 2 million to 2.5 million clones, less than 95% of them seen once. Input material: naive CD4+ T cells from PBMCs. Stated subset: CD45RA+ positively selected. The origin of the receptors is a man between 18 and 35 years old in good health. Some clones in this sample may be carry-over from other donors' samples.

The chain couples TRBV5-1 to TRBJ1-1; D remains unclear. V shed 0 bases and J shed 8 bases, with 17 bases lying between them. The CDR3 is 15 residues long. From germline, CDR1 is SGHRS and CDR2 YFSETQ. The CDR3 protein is CASSLGRAVGLEAFF. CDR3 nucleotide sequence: TGCGCCAGCAGCTTGGGTCGGGCCGTGGGTTTGGAAGCTTTCTTT.

CDR3 region: CASSIRWEAEQYF. CDR3 nucleotide sequence: TGTGCCAGTAGTATAAGGTGGGAGGCCGAGCAGTACTTC. V usage is TRBV19 and J usage is TRBJ2-7, with D possibly being TRBD2 (6 bases). V was clipped by 2 bases and J by 6 bases, with 11 bases between them. The CDR3 is 13 residues long. Germline-derived CDR1 and CDR2 are LNHDA and SQIVND (reference sequence).

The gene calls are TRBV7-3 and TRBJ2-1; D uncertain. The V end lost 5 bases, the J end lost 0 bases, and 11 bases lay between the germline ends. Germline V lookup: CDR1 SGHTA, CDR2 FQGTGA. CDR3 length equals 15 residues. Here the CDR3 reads CASSTARSSYNEQFF. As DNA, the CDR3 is TGTGCCAGCAGCACAGCACGGAGCTCCTACAATGAGCAGTTCTTC.

CDR3 amino acids: CASSLTVANEKLFF. In nucleotides, the CDR3 is TGTGCCAGCAGCTTAACAGTAGCTAATGAAAAACTGTTTTTT. The V and J genes are TRBV7-9 and TRBJ1-4; D ambiguous. This CDR3 has 14 amino acids. The V end lost 2 bases, the J end lost 3 bases, and 7 bases lay between the germline ends. CDR1 is SEHNR, CDR2 FQNEAQ, per germline (reference sequence).

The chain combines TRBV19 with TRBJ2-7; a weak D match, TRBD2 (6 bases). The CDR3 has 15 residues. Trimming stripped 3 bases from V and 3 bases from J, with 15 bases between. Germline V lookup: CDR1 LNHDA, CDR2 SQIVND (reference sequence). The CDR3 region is CASSIDPGLRYEQYF. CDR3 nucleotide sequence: TGTGCCAGTAGTATCGACCCGGGACTGCGCTACGAGCAGTACTTC.

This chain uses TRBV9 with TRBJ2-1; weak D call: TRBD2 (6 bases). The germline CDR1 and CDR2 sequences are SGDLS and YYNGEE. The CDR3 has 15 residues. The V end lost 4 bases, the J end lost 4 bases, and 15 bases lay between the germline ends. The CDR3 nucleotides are TGTGCCAGCAGCCGCGGGGCAGGGTCGTACAATGAGCAGTTCTTC. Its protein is CASSRGAGSYNEQFF.

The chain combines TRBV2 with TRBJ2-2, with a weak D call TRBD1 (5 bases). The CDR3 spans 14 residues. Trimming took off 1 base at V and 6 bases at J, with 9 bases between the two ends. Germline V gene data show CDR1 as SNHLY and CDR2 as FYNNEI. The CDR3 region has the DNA TGTGCCAGCAGTGAAGACCTAGGGGCCGGGGAGCTGTTTTTT. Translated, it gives CASSEDLGAGELFF.

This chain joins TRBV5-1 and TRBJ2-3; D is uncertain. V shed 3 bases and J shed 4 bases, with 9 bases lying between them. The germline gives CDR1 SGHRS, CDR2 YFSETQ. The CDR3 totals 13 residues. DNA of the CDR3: TGCGCCAGCAGCTCCTCATCCCCAGATACGCAGTATTTT. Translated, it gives CASSSSSPDTQYF. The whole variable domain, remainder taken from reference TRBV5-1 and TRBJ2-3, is KAGVTQTPRYLIKTRGQQVTLSCSPISGHRSVSWYQQTPGQGLQFLFEYFSETQRNKGNFPGRFSGRQFSNSRSEMNVSTLELGDSALYLCASSSSSPDTQYFGPGTRLTVL.

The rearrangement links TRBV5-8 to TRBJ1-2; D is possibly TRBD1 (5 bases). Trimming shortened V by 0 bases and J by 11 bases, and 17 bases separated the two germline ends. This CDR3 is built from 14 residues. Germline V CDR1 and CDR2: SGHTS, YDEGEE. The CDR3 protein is CASSLAGVDTFYTF. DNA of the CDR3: TGTGCCAGCAGCTTGGCGGGCGTGGACACTTTTTACACCTTC.

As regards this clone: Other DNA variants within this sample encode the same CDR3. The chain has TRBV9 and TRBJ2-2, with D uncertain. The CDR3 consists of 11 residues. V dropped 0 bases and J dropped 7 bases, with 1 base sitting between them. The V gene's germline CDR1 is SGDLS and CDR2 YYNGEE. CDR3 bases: TGTGCCAGCAGCGTAGGCGGGGAGCTGTTTTTT. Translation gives CASSVGGELFF.

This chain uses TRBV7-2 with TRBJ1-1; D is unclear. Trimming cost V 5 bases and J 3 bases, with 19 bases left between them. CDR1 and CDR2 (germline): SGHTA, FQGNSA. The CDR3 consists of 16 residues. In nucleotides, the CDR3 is TGTGCCAGCAGCGTGACGGCCCATCCCGGGGACACTGAAGCTTTCTTT. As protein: CASSVTAHPGDTEAFF.

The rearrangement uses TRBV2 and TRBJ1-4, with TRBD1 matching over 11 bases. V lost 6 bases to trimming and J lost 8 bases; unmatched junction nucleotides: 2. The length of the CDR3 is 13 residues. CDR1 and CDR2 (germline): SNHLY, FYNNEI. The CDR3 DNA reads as TGTGCCAGCAGGCGGGACAGGGGGGAAAAACTGTTTTTT. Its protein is CASRRDRGEKLFF. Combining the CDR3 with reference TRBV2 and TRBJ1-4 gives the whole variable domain EPEVTQTPSHQVTQMGQEVILRCVPISNHLYFYWYRQILGQKVEFLVSFYNNEISEKSEIFDDQFSVERPDGSNFTLKIRSTKLEDSAMYFCASRRDRGEKLFFGSGTQLSVL.

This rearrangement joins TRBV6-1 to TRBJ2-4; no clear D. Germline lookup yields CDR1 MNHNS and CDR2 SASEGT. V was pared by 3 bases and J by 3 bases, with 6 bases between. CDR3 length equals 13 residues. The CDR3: CASSEGLKNIQYF. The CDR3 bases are TGTGCCAGCAGTGAGGGCCTCAAAAACATTCAGTACTTC.

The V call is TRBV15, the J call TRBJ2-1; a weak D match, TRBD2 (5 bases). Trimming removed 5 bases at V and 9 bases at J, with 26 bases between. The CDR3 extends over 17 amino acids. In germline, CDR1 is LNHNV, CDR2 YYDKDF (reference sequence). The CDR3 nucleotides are TGTGCCACCAGCGACCCGGGTTGGCTAGCCTCCCGCAGTGAGCAGTTCTTC. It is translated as CATSDPGWLASRSEQFF.

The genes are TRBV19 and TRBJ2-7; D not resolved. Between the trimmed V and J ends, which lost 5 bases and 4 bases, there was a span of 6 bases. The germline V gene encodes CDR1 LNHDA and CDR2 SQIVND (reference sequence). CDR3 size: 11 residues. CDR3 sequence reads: CASSLGYEQYF. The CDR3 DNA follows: TGTGCCAGTAGTCTCGGTTACGAGCAGTACTTC.

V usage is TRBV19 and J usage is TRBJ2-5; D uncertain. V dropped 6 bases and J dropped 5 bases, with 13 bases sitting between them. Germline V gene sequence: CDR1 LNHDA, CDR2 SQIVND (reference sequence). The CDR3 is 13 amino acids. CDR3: CASSSYKGETQYF. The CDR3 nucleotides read TGTGCCAGTAGCTCCTACAAAGGGGAGACCCAGTACTTC. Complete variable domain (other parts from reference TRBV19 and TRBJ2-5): DGGITQSPKYLFRKEGQNVTLSCEQNLNHDAMYWYRQDPGQGLRLIYYSQIVNDFQKGDIAEGYSVSREKKESFPLTVTSAQKNPTAFYLCASSSYKGETQYFGPGTRLLVL.

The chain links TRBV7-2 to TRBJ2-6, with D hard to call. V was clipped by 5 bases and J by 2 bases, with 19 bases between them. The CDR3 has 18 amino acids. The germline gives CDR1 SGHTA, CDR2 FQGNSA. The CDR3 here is CASSPSGDGSPGANVLTF. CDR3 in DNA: TGTGCCAGCAGCCCCTCGGGCGACGGCTCCCCTGGGGCCAACGTCCTGACTTTC.

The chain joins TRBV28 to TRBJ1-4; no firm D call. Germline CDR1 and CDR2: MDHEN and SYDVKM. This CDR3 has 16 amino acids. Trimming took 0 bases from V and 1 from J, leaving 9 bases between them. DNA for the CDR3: TGTGCCAGCAGTTTATGGGAACCAATAACTAATGAAAAACTGTTTTTT. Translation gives CASSLWEPITNEKLFF.

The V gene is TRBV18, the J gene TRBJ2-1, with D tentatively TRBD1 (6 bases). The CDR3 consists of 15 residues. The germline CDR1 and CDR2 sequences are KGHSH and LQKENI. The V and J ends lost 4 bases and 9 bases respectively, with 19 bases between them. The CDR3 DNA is TGTGCCAGCTCACAGACCCCTAGACAGGTCACTGAGCAGTTCTTC. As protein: CASSQTPRQVTEQFF.

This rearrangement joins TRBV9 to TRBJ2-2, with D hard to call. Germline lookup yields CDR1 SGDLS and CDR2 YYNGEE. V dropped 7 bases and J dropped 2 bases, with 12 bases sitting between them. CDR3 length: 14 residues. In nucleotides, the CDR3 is TGTGCCAGCGAACTAAAAATAAACACCGGGGAGCTGTTTTTT. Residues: CASELKINTGELFF.

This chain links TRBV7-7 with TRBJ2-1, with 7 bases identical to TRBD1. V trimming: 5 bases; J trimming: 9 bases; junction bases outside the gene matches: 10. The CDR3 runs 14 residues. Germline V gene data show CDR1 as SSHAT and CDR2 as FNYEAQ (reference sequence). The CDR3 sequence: CASSPLQGLAEQFF. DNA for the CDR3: TGTGCCAGCAGCCCATTACAGGGGTTGGCTGAGCAGTTCTTC.

The CDR3 sequence is CASSPTAGSRGPYEQYF. CDR3 nucleotides: TGTGCCAGCAGTCCCACAGCGGGGAGTAGGGGCCCTTACGAGCAGTACTTC. J is TRBJ2-7 and V is TRBV28; 7 bases are a match to TRBD2. The ends lost 5 bases at V and 4 bases at J; junction bases unmatched: 17. The germline CDR1 and CDR2 sequences are MDHEN and SYDVKM. The CDR3 consists of 17 residues.

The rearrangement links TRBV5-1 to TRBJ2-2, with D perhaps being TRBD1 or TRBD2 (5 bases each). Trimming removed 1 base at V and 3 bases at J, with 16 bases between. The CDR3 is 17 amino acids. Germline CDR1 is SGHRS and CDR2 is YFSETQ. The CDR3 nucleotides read TGCGCCAGCAGCTTGATGAATGGGACGGAACACACCGGGGAGCTGTTTTTT. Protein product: CASSLMNGTEHTGELFF. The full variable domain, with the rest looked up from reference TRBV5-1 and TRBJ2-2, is KAGVTQTPRYLIKTRGQQVTLSCSPISGHRSVSWYQQTPGQGLQFLFEYFSETQRNKGNFPGRFSGRQFSNSRSEMNVSTLELGDSALYLCASSLMNGTEHTGELFFGEGSRLTVL.

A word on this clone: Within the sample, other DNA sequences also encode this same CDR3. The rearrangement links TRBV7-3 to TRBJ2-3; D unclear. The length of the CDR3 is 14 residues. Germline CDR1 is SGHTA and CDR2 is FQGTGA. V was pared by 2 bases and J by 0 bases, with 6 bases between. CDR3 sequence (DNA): TGTGCCAGCAGCTTAGGGATTAGCACAGATACGCAGTATTTT. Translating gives CASSLGISTDTQYF.

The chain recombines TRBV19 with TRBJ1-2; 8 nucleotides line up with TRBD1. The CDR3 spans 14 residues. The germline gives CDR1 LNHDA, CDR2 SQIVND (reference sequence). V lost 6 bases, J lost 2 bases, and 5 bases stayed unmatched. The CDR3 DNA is TGTGCCAGTAGCGGACAGGGTTCAAACTATGGCTACACCTTC. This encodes CASSGQGSNYGYTF.

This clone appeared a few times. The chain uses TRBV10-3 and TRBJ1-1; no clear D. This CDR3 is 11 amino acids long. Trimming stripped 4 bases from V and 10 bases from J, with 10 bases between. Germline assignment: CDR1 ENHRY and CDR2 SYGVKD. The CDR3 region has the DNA TGTGCCATCAGTGCCCTGTTTCCAGCTTTCTTT. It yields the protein CAISALFPAFF.

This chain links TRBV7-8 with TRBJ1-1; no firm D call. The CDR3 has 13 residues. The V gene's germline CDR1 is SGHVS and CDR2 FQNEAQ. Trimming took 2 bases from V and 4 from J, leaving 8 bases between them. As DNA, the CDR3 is TGTGCCAGCAGCTTAACGCAGCTCACTGAAGCTTTCTTT. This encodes CASSLTQLTEAFF.